This is a list of T cell receptor beta chains from one sample in a study of B cell selection in AIRE deficiency. TCRdb's table, derived via immunoSEQ multiplex PCR, lists solely in-frame clones and lacks some. The sample lists tens of thousands of clones, over 90% occurring once. Sequencing was carried out using CD4+CD25+ Tregs sorted from PBMCs. The receptors originated from a human donor in good health. Each CDR3 is given with its conserved first and last residue. A D gene is named only where the DNA matches it firmly. The size of a clone is reported for some rows only, either as once, few or many, or as a class for expanded clones.

. | TRBJ2-1 | TRBV6-5 | . | TGTGCCAGCAGATCCCGGGGCTTCTCCTACAATGAGCAGTTCTTC | CASRSRGFSYNEQFF
few | TRBJ2-6 | TRBV5-6 | . | TGTGCCAGCAGCTTGGGGGGGACAAATTACTTTGGGGCCAACGTCCTGACTTTC | CASSLGGTNYFGANVLTF
. | TRBJ1-4 | TRBV11-2 | . | TGTGCCAGCAGCGTTACAGGGAATGAAAAACTGTTTTTT | CASSVTGNEKLFF
. | TRBJ2-7 | TRBV6-5 | . | TGTGCCATCCGATTAGACCCGTTACCGTACGAGCAGTACTTC | CAIRLDPLPYEQYF
. | TRBJ2-5 | TRBV7-2 | . | TGTGCCAGCAGCTTGGGGCGGGGAGGAGAGACCCAGTACTTC | CASSLGRGGETQYF
. | TRBJ1-1 | TRBV7-9 | . | TGTGCCAGCAGCTTTTTGCGGAGTGAAGCTTTCTTT | CASSFLRSEAFF
. | TRBJ2-1 | TRBV5-1 | . | TGCGCCAGCAGCTCGGGCTCCTACAATGAGCAGTTCTTC | CASSSGSYNEQFF
. | TRBJ2-5 | TRBV5-1 | . | TGCGCCAGCCTGCCCCTCCCGGGTGGGGGGGAGACCCAGTACTTC | CASLPLPGGGETQYF
. | TRBJ1-4 | TRBV27 | . | TGTGCCAGCAGTTTGTTGGGTAGTACTAATGAAAAACTGTTTTTT | CASSLLGSTNEKLFF
large | TRBJ1-2 | TRBV6-5 | . | TGTGCCAGCAGTTACGGCAGGGACTATGGCTACACCTTC | CASSYGRDYGYTF
. | TRBJ1-4 | TRBV6-5 | . | TGTGCCAGCAACCCGGGGGGGGCTTCTAATGAAAAACTGTTTTTT | CASNPGGASNEKLFF
once | TRBJ1-1 | TRBV6-6 | . | TGTGCCAGCAGTTATCCCCTAGGGGGGGGCAGAACTGAAGCTTTCTTT | CASSYPLGGGRTEAFF
. | TRBJ1-2 | TRBV7-9 | . | TGTGCCAGCAGCTTAGGGGGAATTAACTATGGCTACACCTTC | CASSLGGINYGYTF
. | TRBJ2-7 | TRBV5-1 | . | TGCGCCAGCAGCTTGGTTCCCACCTCCTACGAGCAGTACTTC | CASSLVPTSYEQYF
. | TRBJ1-2 | TRBV2 | . | TGTGCCAGCATACCGGTCTCACCCCCGGGCTACACCTTC | CASIPVSPPGYTF
. | TRBJ1-2 | TRBV19 | . | TGTGCCAGTACCGATGGGGGTTCCTATGGCTACACCTTC | CASTDGGSYGYTF
once | TRBJ1-2 | TRBV19 | . | TGTGCCAGTAGTGACATAAACCTTGGCTACACCTTC | CASSDINLGYTF
. | TRBJ1-1 | TRBV5-1 | . | TGCGCCAGCAGCTTTCTAACCGGGGGGTTGAACACTGAAGCTTTCTTT | CASSFLTGGLNTEAFF
. | TRBJ1-1 | TRBV19 | TRBD1 | TGTGCCAGTAGTACTGACAGGGCTGATACTGAAGCTTTCTTT | CASSTDRADTEAFF
. | TRBJ2-3 | TRBV7-2 | . | TGTGCCAGCAGCTTCAAGGGACTCACAGATACGCAGTATTTT | CASSFKGLTDTQYF
. | TRBJ1-4 | TRBV19 | . | TGTGCCAGTAGTAGGCCGGACAGTGAAAAACTGTTTTTT | CASSRPDSEKLFF
. | TRBJ2-7 | TRBV19 | TRBD1 | TGTGCCAGTAGTAATCTGAGGCCGGACAGGGGGGACTCCTACGAGCAGTACTTC | CASSNLRPDRGDSYEQYF
. | TRBJ2-3 | TRBV4-1 | TRBD2 | TGCGCCAGCAGCCCACAACCCAGATCACTAGCGGGGCTGGAAGATACGCAGTATTTT | CASSPQPRSLAGLEDTQYF
once | TRBJ2-1 | TRBV27 | TRBD2 | TGTGCCAGCAGTTTAAAGCTCGGACTAGCGGGAGGGCCATTGTACAATGAGCAGTTCTTC | CASSLKLGLAGGPLYNEQFF
. | TRBJ1-1 | TRBV11-3 | TRBD1 | TGTGCCAGCAGCCCCGGACAGGGTCAGGTGAACACTGAAGCTTTCTTT | CASSPGQGQVNTEAFF
. | TRBJ2-7 | TRBV5-5 | . | TGTGCCGGCAGCCAGGACGCAGGAGGCCTCTACGAGCAGTACTTC | CAGSQDAGGLYEQYF
. | TRBJ2-3 | TRBV2 | TRBD2 | TGTGCCAGCAATTGGGCGGGGGGCACAGATACGCAGTATTTT | CASNWAGGTDTQYF
. | TRBJ1-2 | TRBV5-6 | . | TGTGCCAGCAGCTTGATCGGGGCAGTGATTTTGCGTGGCTACGCCTTC | CASSLIGAVILRGYAF
. | TRBJ1-6 | TRBV11-2 | TRBD1 | TGTGCCAGCAGCGTGGACAGGAACTCACCCCTCCACTTT | CASSVDRNSPLHF
. | TRBJ2-1 | TRBV5-8 | . | TGTGCCAGCAGTTACTACAATGAGCAGTTCTTC | CASSYYNEQFF
. | TRBJ2-7 | TRBV5-8 | . | TGTGCCAGCAGCCCTCTAGCGTCCTACGAGCAGTACTTC | CASSPLASYEQYF
. | TRBJ1-2 | TRBV5-1 | TRBD1 | TGCGCCAGCAGCCCCGGGACAGGGGACTATGGCTACACCTTC | CASSPGTGDYGYTF
. | TRBJ2-1 | TRBV11-3 | TRBD2 | TGTGCCAGCAGCTTAGATGGGCTAGCGGGGGGGCCTGGTGAGCAGTTCTTC | CASSLDGLAGGPGEQFF
. | TRBJ1-5 | TRBV4-2 | TRBD1 | TGTGCCAGCAGCTTTATACGCCGGACAGGGGCTTATCAGCCCCAGCATTTT | CASSFIRRTGAYQPQHF
. | TRBJ1-6 | TRBV11-3 | . | TGTGCCAGCAGCTTATGGAGGGTTTCACCCCTCCACTTT | CASSLWRVSPLHF
. | TRBJ1-2 | TRBV7-9 | . | TGTGCCAGCAGCTTAGTTGGGTCTCGCTATGGCTACACCTTC | CASSLVGSRYGYTF
. | TRBJ1-4 | TRBV18 | . | TGTGCCAGCTCACCGGGATCCCTCAGGGGAAAACTGTTTTTT | CASSPGSLRGKLFF
. | TRBJ2-1 | TRBV5-1 | . | TGCGCCAGCAGCTGCCCGGGAGATGAGCAGTTCTTC | CASSCPGDEQFF
. | TRBJ1-1 | TRBV4-2 | . | TGTGCCAGCAGCCCCCATTGGACAGTGAACACTGAAGCTTTCTTT | CASSPHWTVNTEAFF
. | TRBJ2-1 | TRBV5-4 | . | TGTGCCAGCAGCTTGGTGGGAGCGTTCAATGAGCAGTTCTTC | CASSLVGAFNEQFF
. | TRBJ2-1 | TRBV10-2 | TRBD1 | TGCGCCAGCAAGGACCACAGGGGAAGCTCCTACAATGAGCAGTTCTTC | CASKDHRGSSYNEQFF
. | TRBJ1-1 | TRBV2 | TRBD1 | TGTGCCAGCAGATCCGACAGGGGCTGGGGAATTGGGGCTGAAGCTTTCTTT | CASRSDRGWGIGAEAFF
. | TRBJ1-2 | TRBV29-1 | . | TGCAGCGTTGAGGGCAACTATGGCTACACCTTC | CSVEGNYGYTF
. | TRBJ2-3 | TRBV5-1 | . | TGCGCCAGCAGCCCCAGGGCAACCACAGATACGCAGTATTTT | CASSPRATTDTQYF
. | TRBJ2-5 | TRBV27 | . | TGTGCCAGCACCCGAGGAGCGGAGACCCAGTACTTC | CASTRGAETQYF
. | TRBJ1-1 | TRBV27 | . | TGTGCCAGCAGTTTGGGGCGGGCCCTTGAAGCTTTCTTT | CASSLGRALEAFF
. | TRBJ2-3 | TRBV11-1 | . | TGTGCCAGCAGCCACAGGAGCGGGTCTAGCACAGATACGCAGTATTTT | CASSHRSGSSTDTQYF